This TCR beta chain was recorded in a study of CD8 T cells in Susac syndrome. Negative isolation yielded the CD8+ and CD4+ T cells, while FACS enriched the TEMRA cells. RNA in amounts of about 0.45 to 1 ug was reverse transcribed with random hexamers. The immunoSEQ assay covered 54 Vbeta and 13 Jbeta segments for CDR3. In TCRdb, the immunoSEQ multiplex PCR reads were re-called with MiXCR into one record per CDR3 protein. The sample includes a few hundred thousand distinct CDR3 sequences, 85% of them seen just once. Trimming took off 1 base at V and 7 bases at J, with 8 bases between the two ends. The CDR3 spans 13 residues. The germline CDR1 and CDR2 sequences are MNHEY and SMNVEV (reference sequence).

V is TRBV27 and J is TRBJ2-1; D not resolved. The sequenced material came from CD8+ T cells from PBMCs. The clonotype comes from a human donor with multiple sclerosis. The CDR3 region is CASSLFSGNEQFF. The CDR3 region has the DNA TGTGCCAGCAGTTTATTTAGTGGGAATGAGCAGTTCTTC.